The 18 T cell receptor beta chains in this list originate from one sample, sequenced in a study of blood T cell repertoires in COVID-19. TCRdb's table, derived via immunoSEQ multiplex PCR, lists solely in-frame clones and lacks some. The repertoire consists of almost 250,000 clones, with more than 85% occurring once and the leading ten covering 4.1%. Input material: PBMCs or T cells enriched from blood (not recorded which). Every receptor here comes from a woman aged 25 to 39 who had recovered from COVID-19.

This sequence joins TRBV29-1 and TRBJ1-3; D ambiguous. This CDR3 is built from 14 residues. V was clipped by 8 bases and J by 0 bases, with 14 bases between them. The germline CDR1 and CDR2 sequences are SQVTM and ANQGSEA. The CDR3 coding sequence is TGCAGCCCACCTCTAGCTTCCTCTGGAAACACCATATATTTT. Translated: CSPPLASSGNTIYF. The whole variable domain, filled in from reference TRBV29-1 and TRBJ1-3, reads SAVISQKPSRDICQRGTSLTIQCQVDSQVTMMFWYRQQPGQSLTLIATANQGSEATYESGFVIDKFPISRPNLTFSTLTVSNMSPEDSSIYLCSPPLASSGNTIYFGEGSWLTVV.

To note about this clone: The sample has other DNA sequences that encode this CDR3 too. V gene TRBV19 combines with J gene TRBJ1-2; D possibly corresponds to TRBD1 (6 bases). The CDR3 contains 11 residues. CDR1 is LNHDA and CDR2 is SQIVND in the germline V gene (reference sequence). Deletions cut 6 bases from V and 6 bases from J, with 8 bases between. CDR3 sequence: CASRQGDGYTF. CDR3 DNA sequence: TGTGCCAGTAGACAGGGCGATGGCTACACCTTC. Looking up the rest from reference TRBV19 and TRBJ1-2 gives the full variable domain: DGGITQSPKYLFRKEGQNVTLSCEQNLNHDAMYWYRQDPGQGLRLIYYSQIVNDFQKGDIAEGYSVSREKKESFPLTVTSAQKNPTAFYLCASRQGDGYTFGSGTRLTVV.

In its sample, this clone was seen once. V usage is TRBV6-4 and J usage is TRBJ2-3; TRBD1 matches 7 bases. This CDR3 is 13 amino acids long. Trimming at V came to 6 bases and at J to 3 bases, leaving 3 bases not matched to a gene. Germline lookup yields CDR1 MRHNA and CDR2 SNTAGT. For the CDR3, the DNA is TGTGCCAGCAGCGTACAGGGGACAGATACGCAGTATTTT. As protein: CASSVQGTDTQYF.

V gene TRBV6-2 or TRBV6-3 combines with J gene TRBJ2-1; D perhaps matches TRBD2 (6 bases). This CDR3 has 15 residues. Trimming cost V 2 bases and J 0 bases, with 8 bases left between them. Germline CDR1 is MNHEY and CDR2 is SVGEGT. CDR3 coding DNA: TGTGCCAGCAGTTACGTCGGGAGCTCCTACAATGAGCAGTTCTTC. It encodes CASSYVGSSYNEQFF.

The rearrangement joins TRBV7-9 to TRBJ1-4; D is possibly TRBD1 (6 bases). V was shortened by 5 bases and J by 5 bases, with 27 bases between the two germline ends. CDR1 SEHNR and CDR2 FQNEAQ come from the germline V gene (reference sequence). The CDR3 has 19 amino acids. The CDR3 is CASSPPRLGVGAPNEKLFF. The CDR3 DNA is TGTGCCAGCAGCCCGCCTCGCTTGGGGGTGGGGGCGCCAAATGAAAAACTGTTTTTT.

The J gene is TRBJ2-1, the V gene TRBV6-2 or TRBV6-3, with 8 bases identical to TRBD2. The germline V gene has CDR1 MNHEY and CDR2 SVGEGT. This CDR3 has 14 residues. V dropped 5 bases and J dropped 1; count of bases not matched to a gene: 1. The CDR3 is CASSVAGSYNEQFF. The CDR3 nucleotides read TGTGCCAGCAGTGTAGCGGGATCCTACAATGAGCAGTTCTTC.

V gene TRBV3-1 (or the pseudogene TRBV3-2) combines with J gene TRBJ2-7; 8 nucleotides agree with TRBD2. This CDR3 has 16 amino acids. Germline assignment: CDR1 LGHDT and CDR2 YNNKEL (reference sequence). The V gene end was trimmed by 4 bases and the J gene end by 2 bases; junction bases not matched to a gene: 10. This chain's CDR3 is CASSLSGKYNPYEQYF. In nucleotides, the CDR3 is TGTGCCAGCAGCCTTAGCGGGAAGTACAACCCCTACGAGCAGTACTTC.

The chain recombines TRBV28 with TRBJ1-5; TRBD1 might be the D (5 bases). CDR3 length: 14 amino acids. Germline CDR1 is MDHEN and CDR2 is SYDVKM. The germline V and J ends were trimmed by 7 bases and 3 bases, with 13 bases remaining between them. This chain's CDR3 is CASNLQGFNQPQHF. CDR3 nucleotide sequence: TGTGCCAGCAACCTCCAGGGCTTCAATCAGCCCCAGCATTTT.

This clone occurred a few times. The rearrangement links TRBV27 to TRBJ1-2; D perhaps matches TRBD1 (5 bases). Trimming cost V 3 bases and J 13 bases, with 15 bases left between them. Germline V gene sequence: CDR1 MNHEY, CDR2 SMNVEV (reference sequence). This CDR3 is 12 amino acids long. Written as DNA, the CDR3 is TGTGCCAGCAGTTTCCTCCAGGGTGCGCTCACCTTC. Its translation is CASSFLQGALTF.

The chain recombines TRBV7-2 with TRBJ2-3; 12 bases agree with TRBD1. The ends lost 6 bases at V and 1 base at J; junction bases unmatched: 14. Germline V CDR1 and CDR2: SGHTA, FQGNSA. This CDR3 has 19 amino acids. The CDR3, as DNA: TGTGCCAGCAGATTTAGAGGGGGACAGGGGGCGCGAGGCACAGATACGCAGTATTTT. The encoded protein is CASRFRGGQGARGTDTQYF. Full variable domain (missing parts from reference TRBV7-2 and TRBJ2-3): GAGVSQSPSNKVTEKGKDVELRCDPISGHTALYWYRQSLGQGLEFLIYFQGNSAPDKSGLPSDRFSAERTGGSVSTLTIQRTQQEDSAVYLCASRFRGGQGARGTDTQYFGPGTRLTVL.

The count of this clone is one. V gene TRBV5-5 combines with J gene TRBJ2-7, with D possibly being TRBD2 (5 bases). CDR1 and CDR2 (germline): SGHKS, YYEKEE (reference sequence). The CDR3 sequence is 12 residues long. V was cut by 4 bases and J by 6 bases, with 11 bases left in between. Written as DNA, the CDR3 is TGTGCCAGCAGCGGGAGCGCTCTCGAGCAGTACTTC. Protein product: CASSGSALEQYF.

This rearrangement joins TRBV9 to TRBJ1-3; TRBD1 matches 7 bases. With 4 bases clipped from V and 4 bases from J, the junction kept 20 bases outside the gene matches. CDR1 and CDR2 from the germline V gene are SGDLS and YYNGEE. The CDR3 runs to 19 residues. In nucleotides, the CDR3 is TGTGCCAGCAGCTCAACCGCTGGGGCAGGGGGTTTTTCAGGAAACACCATATATTTT. It encodes CASSSTAGAGGFSGNTIYF.

The J gene is TRBJ2-1, the V gene TRBV13, with 9 bases matching TRBD1. From germline, CDR1 is PRHDT and CDR2 FYEKMQ (reference sequence). V shed 3 bases and J 10 bases; nucleotides not matched to a gene: 7. The CDR3 length is 14 residues. The CDR3 DNA is TGTGCCAGCAGCTTGGGACAGGGACTTCGGGAGCAGTTCTTC. This sequence encodes CASSLGQGLREQFF.

The chain employs TRBV9 and TRBJ2-3, with D possibly matching TRBD2 (7 bases). CDR3 length: 17 residues. Trimming stripped 4 bases from V and 0 bases from J, with 18 bases between. The V gene's germline CDR1 is SGDLS and CDR2 YYNGEE. CDR3 coding DNA: TGTGCCAGCAGCCACAAGGCGGGGGCGGAGAGCACAGATACGCAGTATTTT. Its translation is CASSHKAGAESTDTQYF.

The rearrangement links TRBV7-2 to TRBJ1-1; D perhaps matches TRBD1 (6 bases). The germline gives CDR1 SGHTA, CDR2 FQGNSA. V dropped 4 bases and J dropped 1 base, with 10 bases sitting between them. The CDR3 is made up of 14 amino acids. The chain's CDR3 is CASSSPGQNTEAFF. The CDR3 DNA reads TGTGCCAGCAGCTCTCCGGGACAGAACACTGAAGCTTTCTTT.

The chain has TRBV4-2 and TRBJ2-1; D gene unclear. Trimming cost V 3 bases and J 5 bases, with 8 bases left between them. Germline V CDR1 and CDR2: LGHNA, YNFKEQ. This CDR3 has 13 residues. The CDR3 nucleotides are TGTGCCAGCAGCCATGACATGGACAATGAGCAGTTCTTC. Amino acid sequence: CASSHDMDNEQFF.

V usage is TRBV18 and J usage is TRBJ2-1, with 8 bases aligning to TRBD2. Germline assignment: CDR1 KGHSH and CDR2 LQKENI. V was clipped by 2 bases and J by 8 bases; unmatched bases: 5. This CDR3 has 14 amino acids. For the CDR3, the DNA is TGTGCCAGCTCACCAGTCAGCGGGAGCGATGAGCAGTTCTTC. Translating it yields CASSPVSGSDEQFF.

The V and J genes are TRBV18 and TRBJ1-6; TRBD1 matches 10 bases. Germline V gene sequence: CDR1 KGHSH, CDR2 LQKENI. With V trimmed by 4 bases and J by 2 bases, 5 bases remained unmatched. The CDR3 is 17 residues long. The CDR3 sequence is CASSQRQGATYNSPLHF. CDR3 sequence (DNA): TGTGCCAGCTCACAAAGACAGGGGGCTACCTATAATTCACCCCTCCACTTT.